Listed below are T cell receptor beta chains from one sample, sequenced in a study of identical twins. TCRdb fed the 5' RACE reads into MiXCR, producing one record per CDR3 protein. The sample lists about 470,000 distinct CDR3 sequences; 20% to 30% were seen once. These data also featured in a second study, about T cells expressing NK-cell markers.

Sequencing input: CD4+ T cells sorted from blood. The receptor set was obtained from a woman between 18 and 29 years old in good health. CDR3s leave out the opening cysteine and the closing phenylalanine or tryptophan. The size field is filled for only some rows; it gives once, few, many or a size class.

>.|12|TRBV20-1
SAFRQGQSEKLF
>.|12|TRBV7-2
ASSLQGIEETQY
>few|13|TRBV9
ASSRGPYLSYEQY
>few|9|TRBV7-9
ASSRTPEAF
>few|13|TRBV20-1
SARDVLAGNYEQY
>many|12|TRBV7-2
ASSLLLPLAEQF
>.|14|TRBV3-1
ASSHQGRRNQETQY
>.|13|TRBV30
AWSVRRTTTDTQY
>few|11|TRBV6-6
ASSQRLTDTQY
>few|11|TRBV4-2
ASSQERLETQY
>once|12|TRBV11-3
ASSLVGGRNEQF
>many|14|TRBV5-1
ASSGRDTIINTEAF
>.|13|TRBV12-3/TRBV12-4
ASSPRRNSQETQY
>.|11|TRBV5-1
ASSFRRVDEQF
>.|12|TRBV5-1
ASRLGGVTGELF
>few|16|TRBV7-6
ASSRSEGLATSTDTQY
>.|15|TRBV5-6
ASIPGTSGRRWGEQF
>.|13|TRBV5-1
ASSLVIAETDTQY
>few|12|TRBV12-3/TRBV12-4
ASRRDRFYTEAF